This entry is about one TCR beta chain. The method was immunoSEQ multiplex PCR; TCRdb's version includes in-frame clones alone and lacks a portion of them. The sample holds around 63,000 clones, over 80% seen once. The data belong to a study of lymphopenia after photon versus proton radiotherapy. The length of the CDR3 is 13 residues. The germline CDR1 and CDR2 sequences are MGHDK and SYGVNS. V shed 0 bases and J shed 10 bases, with 10 bases lying between them. J is TRBJ2-1 and V is TRBV25-1; a weak D match, TRBD1 (6 bases). Specimen: peripheral blood, collected from a patient treated with proton-based radiotherapy. This clonotype was sampled from an elderly man with esophageal cancer. The CDR3 nucleotides are TGTGCCAGCAGTGAATATGGACAGCCAGAGCAGTTCTTC. Its protein product is CASSEYGQPEQFF.